A single sample is the source of the 32 T cell receptor beta chains below, sequenced in a study of blood T cell repertoires in COVID-19. Profiled with immunoSEQ multiplex PCR; TCRdb holds only in-frame clones, not every one. The sample consists of roughly 200,000 clones, 75% to 85% of them appearing once. Sequencing was done on a sample of peripheral blood. Receptors were obtained from a woman aged 40 to 49 with COVID-19, enrolled during active disease.

The chain uses TRBV6-6 and TRBJ1-4; no definite D call. Trimming stripped 2 bases from V and 8 bases from J, with 9 bases between. This CDR3 spans 13 amino acids. The germline gives CDR1 MNHNY, CDR2 SVGAGI (reference sequence). CDR3: CASSYRELEKLFF. CDR3 sequence (DNA): TGTGCCAGCAGTTACAGGGAGTTGGAAAAACTGTTTTTT.

V is TRBV7-9 and J is TRBJ1-5; D is unclear. Trimming shortened V by 2 bases and J by 4 bases, and 9 bases separated the two germline ends. Germline CDR1 reads SEHNR; CDR2 reads FQNEAQ (reference sequence). The CDR3 consists of 14 residues. DNA of the CDR3: TGTGCCAGCAGCTTACAAACGGTAAATCAGCCCCAGCATTTT. Protein product: CASSLQTVNQPQHF.

This clone turned up a few times. In DNA form, the CDR3 reads TGTGCCATCAGTGAGTCGGGAACAGGGGGTGCGGCAGATACGCAGTATTTT. This encodes CAISESGTGGAADTQYF. The chain combines TRBV10-3 with TRBJ2-3; 8 bases fit TRBD1. CDR3 length: 17 amino acids. Germline values: CDR1 ENHRY, CDR2 SYGVKD. The trim removed 0 bases at V and 4 bases at J, leaving 9 bases unmatched.

This clone was recorded only once. The rearrangement uses TRBV2 and TRBJ1-3, with TRBD1 matching over 7 bases. CDR1 and CDR2 (germline): SNHLY, FYNNEI. This CDR3 is built from 13 residues. J was trimmed by 2 bases and V by 9 bases; bases with no gene match: 4. The DNA for the CDR3 is TGTGCCAGTAGTACAGGGGCTGGAAACACCATATATTTT. The encoded protein is CASSTGAGNTIYF.

A single count supports this clone. The rearrangement links TRBV2 to TRBJ1-5, with unresolved D. Trimming took off 6 bases at V and 0 bases at J, with 6 bases between the two ends. From germline, CDR1 is SNHLY and CDR2 FYNNEI. This CDR3 is built from 13 residues. CDR3 sequence reads: CASSSYSNQPQHF. CDR3 DNA sequence: TGTGCCAGCAGCTCCTATAGCAATCAGCCCCAGCATTTT.

The table lists this clone with a count of one. The V call is TRBV7-9, the J call TRBJ1-2; tentative D call: TRBD1 (6 bases). Trimming stripped 3 bases from V and 9 bases from J, with 11 bases between. The CDR3 covers 12 residues. CDR1 SEHNR and CDR2 FQNEAQ come from the germline V gene (reference sequence). The CDR3 protein is CASSFTTGSYTF. For the CDR3, the DNA is TGTGCCAGCAGCTTTACAACAGGGAGCTACACCTTC.

The chain couples TRBV10-1 to TRBJ1-1; D uncertain. V was shortened by 8 bases and J by 0 bases, with 10 bases between the two germline ends. Germline CDR1 reads WNHNN; CDR2 reads SYGVQD (reference sequence). The CDR3 covers 13 residues. CDR3 loop: CASRRGMNTEAFF. The CDR3 bases are TGCGCCAGCCGCCGAGGAATGAACACTGAAGCTTTCTTT.

The V call is TRBV30, the J call TRBJ1-6, with a tentative D call TRBD1 (5 bases). Deletions cut 3 bases from V and 7 bases from J, with 10 bases between. This CDR3 is built from 13 residues. CDR1 is GTSNPN, CDR2 SVGIG, per germline (reference sequence). CDR3 in amino acids: CAWRGAPNSPLHF. The CDR3 coding sequence is TGTGCCTGGAGAGGGGCCCCAAATTCACCCCTCCACTTT.

V gene TRBV5-1 combines with J gene TRBJ2-7; TRBD2 agrees at 8 bases. The CDR3 has 16 amino acids. Trimming removed 0 bases from V and 2 bases from J; junction bases left unmatched: 7. The V gene's germline CDR1 is SGHRS and CDR2 YFSETQ. CDR3 protein: CASSLGPPGLAYEQYF. DNA of the CDR3: TGCGCCAGCAGCTTGGGTCCTCCGGGACTAGCCTACGAGCAGTACTTC.

This clone has only a few counts. V gene TRBV3-1 (or the pseudogene TRBV3-2) combines with J gene TRBJ2-7, with 8 positions matching TRBD2. The V gene's germline CDR1 is LGHDT and CDR2 YNNKEL (reference sequence). J was trimmed by 3 bases and V by 1 base; bases with no gene match: 5. The CDR3 runs 15 residues. CDR3 sequence: CASSQGLAGIYEQYF. The CDR3 coding sequence is TGTGCCAGCAGCCAAGGGCTAGCGGGTATCTACGAGCAGTACTTC.

The chain is built from TRBV5-4 and TRBJ2-7; 7 positions match TRBD1. Trimming at V came to 0 bases and at J to 3 bases, leaving 0 bases not matched to a gene. The CDR3 runs 13 residues. Germline-derived CDR1 and CDR2 are SGHNT and YYREEE (reference sequence). The CDR3 sequence: CASSLGTGYEQYF. CDR3 coding DNA: TGTGCCAGCAGCTTGGGGACAGGCTACGAGCAGTACTTC.

The genes are TRBV3-1 (or the pseudogene TRBV3-2) and TRBJ1-6; D may be TRBD1 (6 bases). Germline V gene sequence: CDR1 LGHDT, CDR2 YNNKEL (reference sequence). The CDR3 is 15 residues long. V shed 4 bases and J shed 7 bases, with 14 bases lying between them. The CDR3 nucleotides read TGTGCCAGCAGCCGACGGACAGCGGGGAATTCACCCCTCCACTTT. Its protein product is CASSRRTAGNSPLHF.

V usage is TRBV6-4 and J usage is TRBJ2-5; TRBD2 aligns across 10 bases. Germline CDR1 and CDR2: MRHNA and SNTAGT. The CDR3 covers 14 residues. V gave up 5 bases and J gave up 3 bases; unmatched junction bases: 3. CDR3 bases: TGTGCCAGCAGTTCGGGACTAGCGAAAGAGACCCAGTACTTC. Its translation is CASSSGLAKETQYF.

This rearrangement joins TRBV7-9 to TRBJ1-6; TRBD1 is a possible D gene (6 bases). Trimming cost V 0 bases and J 11 bases, with 11 bases left between them. Germline V gene lookup returns CDR1 SEHNR and CDR2 FQNEAQ (reference sequence). CDR3 size: 14 residues. The CDR3 region is CASSLAQRTAPLHF. The CDR3 DNA sequence: TGTGCCAGCAGCTTAGCGCAGAGGACAGCACCCCTCCACTTT.

The count of this clone is one. The rearrangement joins TRBV2 to TRBJ1-2, with D hard to call. Germline CDR1 is SNHLY and CDR2 is FYNNEI. Deletions cut 7 bases from V and 6 bases from J, with 15 bases between. The CDR3 contains 13 residues. The CDR3, as DNA: TGTGCCAGCACCTCGGGGTCCGGGGATGGCTACACCTTC. Translating it yields CASTSGSGDGYTF.

The CDR3 region is CASRGTYRGRDGYTF. CDR3 sequence (DNA): TGTGCCAGCAGGGGAACGTACAGGGGGCGCGATGGCTACACCTTC. The gene calls are TRBV2 and TRBJ1-2; 9 bases match TRBD1. Trimming took 6 bases from V and 6 from J; bases not matched to a gene: 11. The CDR3 extends over 15 amino acids. CDR1 and CDR2 (germline): SNHLY, FYNNEI.

This sequence joins TRBV30 and TRBJ1-2; perhaps TRBD1 as D (5 bases). Germline V gene sequence: CDR1 GTSNPN, CDR2 SVGIG (reference sequence). This CDR3 has 11 amino acids. Trimming shortened V by 8 bases and J by 2 bases, and 9 bases separated the two germline ends. Here the CDR3 DNA reads TGTGCCCGGGGGAGCAACTATGGCTACACCTTC. This gives the protein CARGSNYGYTF.

The rearrangement joins TRBV6-6 to TRBJ2-7; a weak D match, TRBD1 (8 bases). There are 15 residues in the CDR3. Trimming removed 2 bases from V and 2 bases from J, with 13 bases in between. The V gene's germline CDR1 is MNHNY and CDR2 SVGAGI (reference sequence). CDR3 region: CASSYPTGGAYEQYF. The CDR3 nucleotides are TGTGCCAGCAGTTACCCAACAGGGGGGGCCTACGAGCAGTACTTC.

The chain is built from TRBV3-1 (or the pseudogene TRBV3-2) and TRBJ2-5; 8 positions match TRBD2. J gave up 5 bases and V 4 bases, and 9 bases lay outside the gene matches. In germline, CDR1 is LGHDT, CDR2 YNNKEL (reference sequence). The CDR3 has 15 amino acids. The CDR3 sequence is CASSLPSGSAETQYF. Here the CDR3 DNA reads TGTGCCAGCAGCCTCCCCAGCGGGAGTGCGGAGACCCAGTACTTC.

V gene TRBV30 combines with J gene TRBJ2-2; 10 bases line up with TRBD2. This CDR3 comprises 15 residues. Germline trimming cut 0 bases from V and 10 bases from J; bases unmatched to any gene: 8. Germline V gene data show CDR1 as GTSNPN and CDR2 as SVGIG (reference sequence). The DNA of the CDR3 is TGTGCCTGGAGTGTACGGGCTAGCGGGAGATCGGAGCTGTTTTTT. Residues: CAWSVRASGRSELFF.

This rearrangement joins TRBV7-2 to TRBJ2-7; 8 positions match TRBD2. Germline loops: CDR1 SGHTA, CDR2 FQGNSA. The J segment lost 4 bases and the V segment lost 1 base, leaving 6 bases of the junction unmatched. This CDR3 has 15 amino acids. CDR3 sequence (DNA): TGTGCCAGCAGCTTAGGATTGCGGGGGGATTACGAGCAGTACTTC. Protein product: CASSLGLRGDYEQYF.

The rearrangement joins TRBV5-4 to TRBJ2-7; TRBD1 aligns across 7 bases. Germline assignment: CDR1 SGHNT and CDR2 YYREEE (reference sequence). With V trimmed by 4 bases and J by 1 base, 8 bases remained unmatched. This CDR3 is 15 amino acids long. CDR3 sequence: CASSLGQATSYEQYV. CDR3 coding DNA: TGTGCCAGCAGCCTCGGACAGGCCACTTCCTACGAGCAGTACGTC.

V gene TRBV10-3 combines with J gene TRBJ2-2, with D possibly matching TRBD1 (5 bases). V was pared by 7 bases and J by 5 bases, with 14 bases between. The germline V gene encodes CDR1 ENHRY and CDR2 SYGVKD. CDR3 size: 14 residues. The CDR3 DNA sequence: TGTGCCATCACAGAGAGACAGTTAACCGGGGAGCTGTTTTTT. Its protein product is CAITERQLTGELFF.

In its sample, this clone was seen once. The V gene is TRBV5-1, the J gene TRBJ2-1; D perhaps matches TRBD1 (6 bases). Germline CDR1 SGHRS, CDR2 YFSETQ. CDR3 length equals 13 residues. The germline V and J ends were trimmed by 0 bases and 10 bases, with 11 bases remaining between them. CDR3 sequence (DNA): TGCGCCAGCAGCTTGGATACCGGGACAGAGCAGTTCTTC. The encoded protein is CASSLDTGTEQFF.

The chain couples TRBV27 to TRBJ2-3; TRBD2 matches at 7 bases. The CDR3 spans 14 residues. The germline V gene has CDR1 MNHEY and CDR2 SMNVEV (reference sequence). V trimming: 7 bases; J trimming: 1 base; junction bases outside the gene matches: 5. CDR3: CASKPSGGTDTQYF. The DNA for the CDR3 is TGTGCCAGCAAACCTAGCGGAGGCACAGATACGCAGTATTTT.

A single count supports this clone. The chain employs TRBV5-6 and TRBJ2-7, with D perhaps TRBD1 (7 bases). The CDR3 covers 15 residues. Deletions cut 1 base from V and 3 bases from J, with 14 bases between. Germline loops: CDR1 SGHDT, CDR2 YYEEEE. This chain's CDR3 is CASSLYPGGGYEQYF. Here the CDR3 DNA reads TGTGCCAGCAGCTTGTATCCAGGGGGAGGCTACGAGCAGTACTTC.

This rearrangement joins TRBV7-6 to TRBJ1-1; D may be TRBD1 (5 bases). CDR3 length: 14 residues. V was cut by 0 bases and J by 5 bases, with 10 bases left in between. Germline assignment: CDR1 SGHVS and CDR2 FNYEAQ. DNA for the CDR3: TGTGCCAGCAGCTTAGCCCAGGGCTCTACTGAAGCTTTCTTT. Protein sequence: CASSLAQGSTEAFF.

V gene TRBV10-3 combines with J gene TRBJ2-1; TRBD2 might be the D (6 bases). The germline V and J ends were trimmed by 11 bases and 0 bases, with 14 bases remaining between them. This CDR3 is built from 14 residues. The germline CDR1 and CDR2 sequences are ENHRY and SYGVKD. The CDR3 region has the DNA TGTGCCTCTTTTAGCGGAGGCTCCTACAATGAGCAGTTCTTC. Translation gives CASFSGGSYNEQFF.

The V and J genes are TRBV27 and TRBJ2-3; 10 bases map to TRBD2. Trimming cost V 7 bases and J 0 bases; bases outside gene matches: 19. The CDR3 is 20 amino acids. Germline V gives CDR1 MNHEY, CDR2 SMNVEV (reference sequence). The DNA of the CDR3 is TGTGCCAGCATCCTTCCCCGTCACGGAGCGGGAGGGCCGAGCACAGATACGCAGTATTTT. As protein: CASILPRHGAGGPSTDTQYF.

This chain links TRBV9 with TRBJ2-3, with 8 bases that match TRBD1. CDR3 length: 14 residues. J lost 5 bases, V lost 0 bases, and 2 bases had no gene match. Germline CDR1 reads SGDLS; CDR2 reads YYNGEE. Here the CDR3 reads CASSVGTGQDTQYF. CDR3 nucleotide sequence: TGTGCCAGCAGCGTAGGGACAGGGCAAGATACGCAGTATTTT.

The V call is TRBV5-5, the J call TRBJ2-1; the match to TRBD2 covers 12 bases. This CDR3 has 17 residues. The V gene's germline CDR1 is SGHKS and CDR2 YYEKEE (reference sequence). With 4 bases clipped from V and 6 bases from J, the junction kept 11 bases outside the gene matches. For the CDR3, the DNA is TGTGCCAGCAGCCTTAGGACTAGCGGGACCCTACTCAATGAGCAGTTCTTC. Translation: CASSLRTSGTLLNEQFF. The variable domain in full, completed from reference TRBV5-5 and TRBJ2-1, reads DAGVTQSPTHLIKTRGQQVTLRCSPISGHKSVSWYQQVLGQGPQFIFQYYEKEERGRGNFPDRFSARQFPNYSSELNVNALLLGDSALYLCASSLRTSGTLLNEQFFGPGTRLTVL.

Only a few counts were recorded for this clone. The chain uses TRBV7-3 and TRBJ2-1, with TRBD2 matching 9 bases. Germline CDR1 is SGHTA and CDR2 is FQGTGA. This CDR3 has 15 amino acids. V dropped 5 bases and J dropped 8; count of bases not matched to a gene: 10. In nucleotides, the CDR3 is TGTGCCAGCAGCCAAGCGGGAGGCCTAATAGATGAGCAGTTCTTC. Translated: CASSQAGGLIDEQFF.